A selection of T cell receptor beta chains follows, all from one sample in a study of T cells in Graves' hyperthyroidism and ophthalmopathy. Each CDR3 protein is one row after TCRdb ran MiXCR on the multiplex PCR reads. Of fewer than 350,000 distinct CDR3 sequences listed, around 18% were seen once; the top ten hold roughly 15%. Material: blood. All receptors derive from a woman between 40 and 55 years old with Graves' ophthalmopathy. Each CDR3 is given with its conserved first and last residue.

v_call: TRBV27; j_call: TRBJ1-5; cdr3_aa: CASSFEGPGVGPQHF
v_call: TRBV29-1; j_call: TRBJ2-2; cdr3_aa: CSAGGAGELFF
v_call: TRBV12-3/TRBV12-4; j_call: TRBJ2-2; cdr3_aa: CASSPRLGLAGYTGELFF
v_call: TRBV6-5; j_call: TRBJ2-2; cdr3_aa: CASVWSEANTGELFF
v_call: TRBV7-6; j_call: TRBJ1-2; cdr3_aa: CASSRVKGGFGYTF
v_call: TRBV3-1; j_call: TRBJ2-2; cdr3_aa: CASSQPTGTTGELFF
v_call: TRBV6-5; j_call: TRBJ1-2; cdr3_aa: CASSSSHWGYTF
v_call: TRBV10-3; j_call: TRBJ2-7; cdr3_aa: CAISESKAAYEQYF
v_call: TRBV6-1; j_call: TRBJ2-5; cdr3_aa: CASNRASAETQYF
v_call: TRBV9; j_call: TRBJ2-2; cdr3_aa: CASSPTRMNTGELFF
v_call: TRBV14; j_call: TRBJ1-2; cdr3_aa: CASSQYAGTDYGYTF
v_call: TRBV6-2/TRBV6-3; j_call: TRBJ2-7; cdr3_aa: CASTPQYHAYEQYF
v_call: TRBV20-1; j_call: TRBJ2-7; cdr3_aa: CSAREGSSGSRVSEQYF
v_call: TRBV28; j_call: TRBJ1-2; cdr3_aa: CASSFGPNYGYTF
v_call: TRBV20-1; j_call: TRBJ2-7; cdr3_aa: CSAQRQGANEQYF
v_call: TRBV5-4; j_call: TRBJ2-6; cdr3_aa: CASSLDRGKSSGANVLTF
v_call: TRBV9; j_call: TRBJ2-2; cdr3_aa: CASSVVTTGELFF
v_call: TRBV12-3/TRBV12-4; j_call: TRBJ2-7; cdr3_aa: CASSTYPGQGNEQYF
v_call: TRBV6-5; j_call: TRBJ1-2; cdr3_aa: CASSYSSSNYGYTF
v_call: TRBV12-5; j_call: TRBJ2-2; cdr3_aa: CASGLVPGTYGTSGRGTGELFF
v_call: TRBV29-1; j_call: TRBJ1-1; cdr3_aa: CSVGRGDTEAFF
v_call: TRBV7-2; j_call: TRBJ2-7; cdr3_aa: CASSFARASESYEQYF
v_call: TRBV6-1; j_call: TRBJ1-1; cdr3_aa: CASSPQGGARSNTEAFF
v_call: TRBV7-2; j_call: TRBJ1-1; cdr3_aa: CASSPDTGAFF
v_call: TRBV4-3; j_call: TRBJ1-5; cdr3_aa: CANQETGSNQPQHF
v_call: TRBV20-1; j_call: TRBJ1-1; cdr3_aa: CSYLGVSDSKAFF
v_call: TRBV28; j_call: TRBJ1-5; cdr3_aa: CASSLIPKTFLSSNQPQHF
v_call: TRBV6-1; j_call: TRBJ2-4; cdr3_aa: CASSPGGAGKNIQYF